The 12 T cell receptor beta chains listed next were all sequenced from one sample in a study of blood T cell repertoires in COVID-19 (dated by TCRdb to about 2020). Library construction relied on the immunoSEQ multiplex PCR assay. Imported from immuneACCESS, the table was reduced by TCRdb to in-frame sequences with V and J called. These copies leave out some clones; in studies compared against another copy, an unresolved V gene accounts for under half, and the cause of the remainder is not known. In this sample the table shows tens of thousands of clones, over 75% of which occur a single time. 38% of the sample lies in the top ten. The sequencing sample was made of peripheral blood. The receptors here all came from an elderly man with active or convalescent COVID-19.

The rearrangement uses TRBV13 and TRBJ1-1; 8 positions match TRBD1. Germline trimming cut 4 bases from V and 4 bases from J; bases unmatched to any gene: 8. This CDR3 has 15 residues. Germline values: CDR1 PRHDT, CDR2 FYEKMQ (reference sequence). The CDR3 DNA sequence: TGTGCCAGCAGCTCCCCGGACAGGGTGGGCACTGAAGCTTTCTTT. This gives the protein CASSSPDRVGTEAFF. Full variable domain (outside the CDR3, taken from reference TRBV13 and TRBJ1-1): AAGVIQSPRHLIKEKRETATLKCYPIPRHDTVYWYQQGPGQDPQFLISFYEKMQSDKGSIPDRFSAQQFSDYHSELNMSSLELGDSALYFCASSSPDRVGTEAFFGQGTRLTVV.

This clone has just one count. V is TRBV5-1 and J is TRBJ2-1, with D perhaps TRBD2 (6 bases). Germline V gene lookup returns CDR1 SGHRS and CDR2 YFSETQ. CDR3 length equals 15 residues. The V and J ends lost 1 base and 0 bases respectively, with 8 bases between them. CDR3 amino acids: CASSLMGGSYNEQFF. CDR3 DNA sequence: TGCGCCAGCAGCTTGATGGGGGGCTCCTACAATGAGCAGTTCTTC.

The chain has TRBV21-1 and TRBJ2-5; the table's D gene call, TRBD1, was not cross checked with the DNA. TRBV21-1 is a pseudogene segment. This CDR3 region has 17 residues. CDR3 nucleotides: TGTGCCAGCACTATAAAAGGGGCAGGGGGCCTCCAAGAGACCCAGTACTTC. Translating it yields CASTIKGAGGLQETQYF.

A single count supports this clone. The V call is TRBV10-3, the J call TRBJ1-6, with D perhaps matching TRBD1 (5 bases). The ends were cut back, 0 bases at V and 3 bases at J, with 12 bases in the middle. Looked up from germline, CDR1 is ENHRY and CDR2 is SYGVKD. The CDR3 sequence is 17 residues long. CDR3 loop: CAISESRQGLYNSPLHF. The DNA for the CDR3 is TGTGCCATCAGTGAGTCGCGGCAGGGCCTCTATAATTCACCCCTCCACTTT.

This clone was counted a single time. This chain uses TRBV19 with TRBJ1-1; D ambiguous. Germline V CDR1 and CDR2: LNHDA, SQIVND (reference sequence). This CDR3 has 12 residues. The V end was cut by 4 bases, the J end by 0 bases, with 3 bases between. Here the CDR3 reads CASSNLNTEAFF. CDR3 coding DNA: TGTGCCAGTAGTAACTTGAACACTGAAGCTTTCTTT.

V and J are TRBV21-1 and TRBJ2-4; TRBD1, the table's D call, lacks a check against the DNA. TRBV21-1 is termed a pseudogene. The CDR3 extends over 14 amino acids. The CDR3 coding sequence is TGTGCCAGCAGCAAAACAGGGGCCAAAAACATTCAGTACTTC. Translated: CASSKTGAKNIQYF.

The genes are TRBV9 and TRBJ2-2; TRBD1 is a possible D gene (6 bases). V lost 1 base and J lost 2, with 15 bases in between. The V gene's germline CDR1 is SGDLS and CDR2 YYNGEE. CDR3 size: 17 residues. The CDR3 protein is CASSVSLAGVNTGELFF. The CDR3 DNA follows: TGTGCCAGCAGCGTAAGTTTAGCAGGGGTCAACACCGGGGAGCTGTTTTTT.

The chain links TRBV7-2 to TRBJ1-3; D remains unclear. Germline CDR1 SGHTA, CDR2 FQGNSA. With 5 bases removed from V and 1 base from J, the gap between germline ends came to 18 bases. This CDR3 has 17 amino acids. For the CDR3, the DNA is TGTGCCAGCAGCGCCCCTCCGGGTCGAGATTCTGGAAACACCATATATTTT. Protein: CASSAPPGRDSGNTIYF.

This clone turned up a few times. The V call is TRBV4-2, the J call TRBJ2-4; TRBD1 is a possible D gene (5 bases). From germline, CDR1 is LGHNA and CDR2 YNFKEQ. The CDR3 extends over 14 amino acids. The V and J ends lost 1 base and 8 bases respectively, with 12 bases between them. The CDR3 DNA is TGTGCCAGCAGCCAAGGGGTAGGGGCGGACATTCAGTACTTC. This translates into CASSQGVGADIQYF.

V gene TRBV20-1 combines with J gene TRBJ2-3; TRBD2 agrees at 13 bases. Germline CDR1 reads DFQATT; CDR2 reads SNEGSKA (reference sequence). The CDR3 extends over 16 amino acids. The V gene end was trimmed by 3 bases and the J gene end by 6 bases; junction bases not matched to a gene: 9. In DNA form, the CDR3 reads TGCAGTGCTAGTCCAGGCCCGGGACTAGCGGGGGATACGCAGTATTTT. Its protein is CSASPGPGLAGDTQYF.

This sequence joins TRBV7-9 and TRBJ1-2; 9 bases align to TRBD1. The germline CDR1 and CDR2 sequences are SEHNR and FQNEAQ (reference sequence). The CDR3 is 16 amino acids. The junction had 13 bases not matched to a gene; V was cut back by 5 bases and J by 6 bases. The DNA for the CDR3 is TGTGCCAGCAGCCCAACGGGACAGGGAAAGAACGATGGCTACACCTTC. It encodes CASSPTGQGKNDGYTF.

The gene calls are TRBV28 and TRBJ2-5; D perhaps matches TRBD1 (6 bases). The CDR3 runs to 15 residues. Germline V CDR1 and CDR2: MDHEN, SYDVKM. Trimming pared 3 bases from V and 4 bases from J, leaving 15 bases between. This chain's CDR3 is CASSFWGRGIETQYF. As DNA, the CDR3 is TGTGCCAGCAGTTTTTGGGGGCGAGGGATAGAGACCCAGTACTTC.